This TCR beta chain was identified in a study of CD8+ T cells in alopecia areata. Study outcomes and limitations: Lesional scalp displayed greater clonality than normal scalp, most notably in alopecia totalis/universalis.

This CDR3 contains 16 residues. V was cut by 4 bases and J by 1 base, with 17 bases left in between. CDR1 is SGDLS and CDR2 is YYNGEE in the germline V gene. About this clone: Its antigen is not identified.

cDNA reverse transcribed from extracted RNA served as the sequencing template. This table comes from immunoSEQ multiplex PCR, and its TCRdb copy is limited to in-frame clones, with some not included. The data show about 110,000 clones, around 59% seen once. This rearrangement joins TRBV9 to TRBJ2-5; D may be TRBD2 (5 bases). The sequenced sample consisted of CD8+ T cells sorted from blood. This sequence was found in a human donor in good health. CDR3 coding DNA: TGTGCCAGCAGCCCACCTATTGGAGGCCTCCAAGAGACCCAGTACTTC. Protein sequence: CASSPPIGGLQETQYF.